This T cell receptor (beta chain) came from a study of T cell responses to AZD1222 COVID-19 vaccine. V dropped 4 bases and J dropped 5 bases, with 14 bases sitting between them. CDR3 size: 14 residues. Germline loops: CDR1 LGHDT, CDR2 YNNKEL (reference sequence). Produced via immunoSEQ multiplex PCR; TCRdb's table is partial and in-frame only. The table has about 150,000 clones, roughly 88% seen once; the top ten hold 7.5% to 8.5%. The V gene is TRBV3-1 (or the pseudogene TRBV3-2), the J gene TRBJ2-5, with D maybe TRBD2 (6 bases). Sequenced here: peripheral blood, sampled on day 0 of AZD1222 vaccination. This TCR was recovered from an adult in good health. DNA for the CDR3: TGTGCCAGCAGCCTCGCGGGGATCGGGGAGACCCAGTACTTC. It translates to CASSLAGIGETQYF.